The entry that follows covers one T cell receptor (beta chain) sequence. This clone was counted a single time. The specificity of this receptor is unknown. Base qualities are not recorded, but no much larger clone differs from it by a single base. Each collaborating institution followed its own protocols to collect whole blood in K2EDTA tubes. For TCRbeta analysis, collaborators shipped samples in one of three forms: frozen whole blood, isolated PBMCs, or DNA extracted from either of those sample types. From V the trimming removes 7 bases and from J it removes 7 bases, while the gene matches leave 4 bases of the junction unaccounted for. CDR1 and CDR2 were assigned from the germline V gene as SNHLY and FYNNEI. The CDR3 contains 13 residues, cysteine and phenylalanine counted. Left in the record is the CDR3 DNA by itself, 39 bases read in frame from the first base. This specimen belongs to a study of blood T cell repertoires in COVID-19 (dated by TCRdb to 2020 to 2021). With regard to the full study: Samples covering the acute and convalescent phases of COVID-19 were provided by collaborators in the United States, Italy and Spain. The prospective study material was composed of cDNA or gDNA derived from T cells, B-cell-depleted T cells, or PBMCs. The dataset comprised deeply sampled blood TCRbeta repertoires from subjects exposed to, actively infected with, or recovered from COVID-19. A freely available public database, intended as a resource for researchers studying the immune response to SARS-CoV-2, is where the repertoires were released. The samples were drawn from two sources: the first 160 participants of the ongoing ImmuneRACE study, and over 1,000 subjects contributed by 6 global collaborators. Nearly every sample came with metadata listing a de-identified subject ID, COVID-19 status, age in years and sex. Where HLA class I and class II types were available, the types were taken from metadata supplied by the sample provider, not from assay-based typing.

TCRbeta CDR3 regions were amplified from genomic DNA using the immunoSEQ Assay, a bias-controlled multiplex PCR. In the original analysis: The number of nucleated cells in each sample was estimated from the amplification of reference gene primers within the assay. To quantify the absolute abundance of each unique TCRbeta CDR3 rearrangement, sequence reads were collapsed and filtered. For each sample, productive Simpson clonality was calculated as the square root of Simpson's diversity index across productive rearrangements. Drawn from immuneACCESS, this table holds only the in-frame rearrangements with V and J called that TCRdb kept. Clones are partly lost; checked studies trace under half to an unresolved V gene and leave the rest unexplained. For V, J and clone size, that table is used; D and trimming come from the DNA. The sample table contains over 150,000 clones; only one count was recorded for approximately 90% of them. Jointly, the top ten make up roughly 2.1% of the sample.

The study at large found these results: The amount of clinical and demographic metadata varied by source and participant and was provided uncurated.

Sequenced: peripheral blood. The chain uses TRBV2 and TRBJ2-5, and 12 junction bases match TRBD2. This clonotype was sampled from a man between 18 and 35 years old with acute or convalescent COVID-19. This receptor has the CDR3 CASIETSGGTQYF. At the DNA level, the sequence is TGTGCCAGCATTGAGACTAGCGGGGGGACCCAGTACTTC.